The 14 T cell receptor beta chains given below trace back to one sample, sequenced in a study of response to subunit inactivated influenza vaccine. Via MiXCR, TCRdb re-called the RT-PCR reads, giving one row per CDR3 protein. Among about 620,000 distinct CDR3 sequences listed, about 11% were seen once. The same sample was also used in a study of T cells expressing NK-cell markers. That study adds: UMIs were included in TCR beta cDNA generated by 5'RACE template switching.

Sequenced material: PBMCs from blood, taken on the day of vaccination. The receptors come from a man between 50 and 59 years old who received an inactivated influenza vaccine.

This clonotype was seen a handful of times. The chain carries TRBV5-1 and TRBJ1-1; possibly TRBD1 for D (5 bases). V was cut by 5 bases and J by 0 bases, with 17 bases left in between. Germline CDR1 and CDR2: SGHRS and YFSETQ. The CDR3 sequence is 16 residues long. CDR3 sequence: CASRRDGRPMNTEAFF. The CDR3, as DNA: TGCGCCAGCAGAAGGGACGGACGCCCCATGAACACTGAAGCTTTCTTT. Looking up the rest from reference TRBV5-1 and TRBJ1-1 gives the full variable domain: KAGVTQTPRYLIKTRGQQVTLSCSPISGHRSVSWYQQTPGQGLQFLFEYFSETQRNKGNFPGRFSGRQFSNSRSEMNVSTLELGDSALYLCASRRDGRPMNTEAFFGQGTRLTVV.

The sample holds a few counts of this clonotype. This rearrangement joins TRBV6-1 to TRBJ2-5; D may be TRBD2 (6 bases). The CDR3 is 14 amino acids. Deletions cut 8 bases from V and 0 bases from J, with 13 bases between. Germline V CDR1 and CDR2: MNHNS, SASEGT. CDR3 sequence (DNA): TGTGCCAGCGGCAGGAGGGCGTACCAAGAGACCCAGTACTTC. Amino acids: CASGRRAYQETQYF.

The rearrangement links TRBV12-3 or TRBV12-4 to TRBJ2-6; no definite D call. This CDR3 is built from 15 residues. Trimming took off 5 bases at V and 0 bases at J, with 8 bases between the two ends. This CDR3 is CASSPRNSGANVLTF. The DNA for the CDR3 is TGTGCCAGCAGTCCCAGGAACTCTGGGGCCAACGTCCTGACTTTC.

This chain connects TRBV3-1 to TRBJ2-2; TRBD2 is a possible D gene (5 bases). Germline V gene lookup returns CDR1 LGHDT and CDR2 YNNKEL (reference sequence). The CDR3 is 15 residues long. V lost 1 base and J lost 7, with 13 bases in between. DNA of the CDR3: TGTGCCAGCAGCCAAGTAAATATCGCGGGCGGGGAGCTGTTTTTT. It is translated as CASSQVNIAGGELFF. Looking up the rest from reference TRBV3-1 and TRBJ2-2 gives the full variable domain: DTAVSQTPKYLVTQMGNDKSIKCEQNLGHDTMYWYKQDSKKFLKIMFSYNNKELIINETVPNRFSPKSPDKAHLNLHINSLELGDSAVYFCASSQVNIAGGELFFGEGSRLTVL.

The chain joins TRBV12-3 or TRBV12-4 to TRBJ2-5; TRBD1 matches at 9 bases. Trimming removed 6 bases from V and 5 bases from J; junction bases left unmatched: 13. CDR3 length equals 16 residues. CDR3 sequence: CASRRSQQGAVETQYF. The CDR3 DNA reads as TGTGCCAGCAGACGGAGTCAACAGGGGGCTGTGGAGACCCAGTACTTC.

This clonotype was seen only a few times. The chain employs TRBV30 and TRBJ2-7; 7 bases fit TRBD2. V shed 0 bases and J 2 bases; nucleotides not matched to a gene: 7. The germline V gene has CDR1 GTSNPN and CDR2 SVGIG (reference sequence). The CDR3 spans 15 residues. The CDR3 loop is CAWSVGLADTYEQYF. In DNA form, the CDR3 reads TGTGCCTGGAGTGTAGGGCTAGCGGATACCTACGAGCAGTACTTC.

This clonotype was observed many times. The CDR3 DNA follows: TGTGCCAGCAGCCAGAACCAGGGAGCAACTAATGAAAAACTGTTTTTT. Its protein is CASSQNQGATNEKLFF. V usage is TRBV4-2 and J usage is TRBJ1-4, with D possibly being TRBD1 (5 bases). Germline CDR1 is LGHNA and CDR2 is YNFKEQ. Trimming cost V 3 bases and J 0 bases, with 11 bases left between them. This CDR3 has 16 amino acids.

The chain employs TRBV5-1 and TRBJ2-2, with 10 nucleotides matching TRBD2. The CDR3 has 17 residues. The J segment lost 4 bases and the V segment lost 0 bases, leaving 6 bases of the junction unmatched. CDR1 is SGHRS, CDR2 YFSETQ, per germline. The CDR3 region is CASSLGASGSGTGELFF. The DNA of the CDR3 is TGCGCCAGCAGCTTGGGGGCTAGCGGGAGCGGCACCGGGGAGCTGTTTTTT.

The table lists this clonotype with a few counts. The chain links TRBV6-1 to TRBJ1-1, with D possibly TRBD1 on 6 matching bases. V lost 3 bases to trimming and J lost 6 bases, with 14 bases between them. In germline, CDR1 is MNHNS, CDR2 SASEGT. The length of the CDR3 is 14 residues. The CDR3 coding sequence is TGTGCCAGCAGTGATCAAGGGGGGCGGGCTGAAGCTTTCTTT. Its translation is CASSDQGGRAEAFF.

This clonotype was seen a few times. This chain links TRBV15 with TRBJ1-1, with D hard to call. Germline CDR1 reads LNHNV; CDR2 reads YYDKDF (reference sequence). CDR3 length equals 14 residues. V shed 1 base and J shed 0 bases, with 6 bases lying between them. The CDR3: CATSRGGLNTEAFF. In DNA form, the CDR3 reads TGTGCCACCAGCAGAGGAGGGTTGAACACTGAAGCTTTCTTT. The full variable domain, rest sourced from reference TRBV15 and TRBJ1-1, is DAMVIQNPRYQVTQFGKPVTLSCSQTLNHNVMYWYQQKSSQAPKLLFHYYDKDFNNEADTPDNFQSRRPNTSFCFLDIRSPGLGDTAMYLCATSRGGLNTEAFFGQGTRLTVV.

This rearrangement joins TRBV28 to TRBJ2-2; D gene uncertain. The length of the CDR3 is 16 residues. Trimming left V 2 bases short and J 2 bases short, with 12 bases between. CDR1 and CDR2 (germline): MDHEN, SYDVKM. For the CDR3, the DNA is TGTGCCAGCAGTTTAACCGCAATCACCAACACCGGGGAGCTGTTTTTT. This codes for CASSLTAITNTGELFF.

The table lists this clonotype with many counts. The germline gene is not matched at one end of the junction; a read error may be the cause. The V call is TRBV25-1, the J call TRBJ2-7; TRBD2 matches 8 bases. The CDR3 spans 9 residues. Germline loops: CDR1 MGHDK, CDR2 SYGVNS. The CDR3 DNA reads TGCGGGAGGGACTACGAGCAGTACTTC. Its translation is CGRDYEQYF.

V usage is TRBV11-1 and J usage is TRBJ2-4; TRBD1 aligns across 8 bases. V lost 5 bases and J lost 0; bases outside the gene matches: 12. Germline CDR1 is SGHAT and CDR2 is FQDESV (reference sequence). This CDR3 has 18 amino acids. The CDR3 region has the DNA TGTGCCAGCAGCGAACAGGGGGAGCCCCTTGGAGCCAAAAACATTCAGTACTTC. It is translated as CASSEQGEPLGAKNIQYF.

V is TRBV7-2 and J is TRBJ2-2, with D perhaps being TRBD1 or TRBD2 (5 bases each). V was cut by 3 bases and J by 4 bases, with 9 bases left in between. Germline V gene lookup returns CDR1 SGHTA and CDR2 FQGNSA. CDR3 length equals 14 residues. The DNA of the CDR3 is TGTGCCAGCAGCTTTTGGGGGTTCACCGGGGAGCTGTTTTTT. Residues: CASSFWGFTGELFF.